This TCR beta chain comes out of a study of CD4 and CD8 cells across lung adenocarcinoma regions. This CDR3 is built from 12 residues. V lost 4 bases to trimming and J lost 6 bases, with 7 bases between them. The patients had localized lung adenocarcinoma, a non-small cell subtype. TCRdb processed the PCR reads anew with MiXCR; each CDR3 protein has one entry. In the table there are tens of thousands of distinct CDR3 sequences, under 70% of which are singletons. This chain connects TRBV12-3 or TRBV12-4 to TRBJ2-1; D gene unclear. The clonotype originates from a female donor with lung adenocarcinoma. The CD4 and CD8 labels of this study may be unreliable. Sequenced sample: CD8+ T cells from the center of a lung tumor. The CDR3 coding sequence is TGTGCCAGCAGTTCTCTGAGCAATGAGCAGTTCTTC. It codes for CASSSLSNEQFF.